The 22 T cell receptor beta chains presented below share a single source sample, sequenced in a study of blood T cell repertoires in COVID-19. Using immunoSEQ multiplex PCR, the repertoire was profiled, and TCRdb retains in-frame clones only, with some absent. This sample carries about 100,000 clones, 85% to 95% of them seen once, and the ten largest clones take about 5.7%. The sample taken for sequencing was peripheral blood. These receptors all come from a man aged 45-60 years with active COVID-19.

With respect to this clone: The germline gene is not matched at one end of the junction; a read error may be the cause. This sequence joins TRBV6-1 and TRBJ2-6, with 8 bases fitting TRBD2. In germline, CDR1 is MNHNS, CDR2 SASEGT. This CDR3 comprises 17 residues. As DNA, the CDR3 is TGTGCCAGCCGTGAGCCGGGCGGGGGGACTGGGGCCAACGTCCTGACTTTC. The encoded protein is CASREPGGGTGANVLTF.

V gene TRBV9 combines with J gene TRBJ2-7; possible D gene TRBD2, 5 bases. Trimming left V 0 bases short and J 0 bases short, with 13 bases between. This CDR3 comprises 16 residues. The V gene's germline CDR1 is SGDLS and CDR2 YYNGEE. Written as DNA, the CDR3 is TGTGCCAGCAGCGTAGGTCGAACGGGGAACTCCTACGAGCAGTACTTC. Its translation: CASSVGRTGNSYEQYF.

The rearrangement uses TRBV20-1 and TRBJ2-1; D gene unclear. This CDR3 has 9 residues. Per the germline V gene, CDR1 is DFQATT and CDR2 is SNEGSKA (reference sequence). V was clipped by 5 bases and J by 8 bases, with 4 bases between them. The CDR3 loop reads CSASDEQFF. As DNA, the CDR3 is TGCAGTGCTTCCGATGAGCAGTTCTTC.

The genes are TRBV10-1 and TRBJ2-7; 8 positions match TRBD1. V shed 8 bases and J 1 base; nucleotides not matched to a gene: 4. Per germline, CDR1 WNHNN and CDR2 SYGVQD (reference sequence). The CDR3 runs 13 residues. The CDR3 sequence is CASSRDRSYEQYF. The CDR3 bases are TGCGCCAGCTCCCGGGACAGGTCCTACGAGCAGTACTTC.

This clone has a single count. The DNA for the CDR3 is TGTGCCAGCAGATTGACAGGGTCTGGGGCCAACGTCCTGACTTTC. This codes for CASRLTGSGANVLTF. The genes are TRBV6-5 and TRBJ2-6; 7 bases match TRBD1. CDR3 length equals 15 residues. The J segment lost 1 base and the V segment lost 6 bases, leaving 3 bases of the junction unmatched. Germline CDR1 is MNHEY and CDR2 is SVGAGI.

The chain combines TRBV30 with TRBJ1-3; 10 bases map to TRBD1. There are 14 residues in the CDR3. V was pared by 5 bases and J by 4 bases, with 5 bases of the junction left unmatched. CDR1 is GTSNPN, CDR2 SVGIG, per germline (reference sequence). CDR3 sequence reads: CAWDRGRAGNTIYF. The CDR3 DNA reads TGTGCCTGGGACAGGGGGCGCGCCGGAAACACCATATATTTT. Full variable domain (outside the CDR3, taken from reference TRBV30 and TRBJ1-3): SQTIHQWPATLVQPVGSPLSLECTVEGTSNPNLYWYRQAAGRGLQLLFYSVGIGQISSEVPQNLSASRPQDRQFILSSKKLLLSDSGFYLCAWDRGRAGNTIYFGEGSWLTVV.

The rearrangement links TRBV9 to TRBJ1-3; a possible D gene is TRBD1 (5 bases). This CDR3 has 16 amino acids. Germline lookup yields CDR1 SGDLS and CDR2 YYNGEE. V was pared by 1 base and J by 3 bases, with 14 bases between. The CDR3 spells CASSVNERGLGNTIYF. For the CDR3, the DNA is TGTGCCAGCAGCGTAAACGAGAGGGGACTTGGAAACACCATATATTTT.

V and J are TRBV3-1 (or the pseudogene TRBV3-2) and TRBJ2-1, with TRBD2 matching over 7 bases. The CDR3 consists of 15 residues. V gave up 1 base and J gave up 5 bases; unmatched junction bases: 5. Germline CDR1 and CDR2: LGHDT and YNNKEL (reference sequence). As DNA, the CDR3 is TGTGCCAGCAGCCAAGCGGGACTAAGAAACAATGAGCAGTTCTTC. Its protein product is CASSQAGLRNNEQFF.

The chain carries TRBV18 and TRBJ2-7; 9 bases fit TRBD1. V was clipped by 0 bases and J by 3 bases; unmatched bases: 3. The germline V gene encodes CDR1 KGHSH and CDR2 LQKENI. The CDR3 is made up of 15 amino acids. CDR3 protein: CASSPPGQGFYEQYF. In DNA form, the CDR3 reads TGTGCCAGCTCACCACCGGGACAGGGTTTCTACGAGCAGTACTTC.

This chain links TRBV18 with TRBJ2-7; D possibly corresponds to TRBD2 (7 bases). Germline loops: CDR1 KGHSH, CDR2 LQKENI. Trimming removed 1 base from V and 1 base from J, with 17 bases in between. This CDR3 has 17 residues. CDR3 sequence: CASSPLTAGHTSYEQYF. In nucleotides, the CDR3 is TGTGCCAGCTCACCACTCACAGCGGGACATACTTCCTACGAGCAGTACTTC.

This chain joins TRBV30 and TRBJ1-2, with 11 bases that match TRBD1. J gave up 7 bases and V 0 bases, and 4 bases lay outside the gene matches. The CDR3 length is 14 residues. CDR1 and CDR2 (germline): GTSNPN, SVGIG (reference sequence). The CDR3 region has the DNA TGTGCCTGGAGTGTACAGGGGACAGGGGGTGGCTACACCTTC. This codes for CAWSVQGTGGGYTF.

Here the CDR3 reads CAWSAGVGTGELFF. DNA of the CDR3: TGTGCCTGGAGTGCGGGAGTTGGGACCGGGGAGCTGTTTTTT. The V and J genes are TRBV30 and TRBJ2-2, with a weak D call TRBD2 (6 bases). Germline loops: CDR1 GTSNPN, CDR2 SVGIG (reference sequence). The V end was cut by 1 base, the J end by 5 bases, with 11 bases between. There are 14 residues in the CDR3.

V is TRBV7-9 and J is TRBJ2-5, with D uncertain. From germline, CDR1 is SEHNR and CDR2 FQNEAQ (reference sequence). The CDR3 totals 11 residues. V was clipped by 2 bases and J by 5 bases, with 3 bases between them. The CDR3 nucleotides read TGTGCCAGCAGCTTACTTGAGACCCAGTACTTC. Protein: CASSLLETQYF.

The V and J genes are TRBV27 and TRBJ2-1; D ambiguous. The V gene's germline CDR1 is MNHEY and CDR2 SMNVEV (reference sequence). CDR3 length equals 15 residues. Trimming removed 3 bases at V and 5 bases at J, with 14 bases between. The CDR3 spells CASSLNSPGHNEQFF. In nucleotides, the CDR3 is TGTGCCAGCAGTTTGAATAGCCCTGGCCACAATGAGCAGTTCTTC.

The chain links TRBV5-4 to TRBJ2-7; TRBD1 aligns across 11 bases. The CDR3 length is 14 residues. With 4 bases clipped from V and 3 bases from J, the junction kept 3 bases outside the gene matches. Germline V gene lookup returns CDR1 SGHNT and CDR2 YYREEE (reference sequence). The CDR3 spells CASSVDRGLYEQYF. The CDR3 coding sequence is TGTGCCAGCAGCGTGGACAGGGGGCTCTACGAGCAGTACTTC.

V is TRBV7-2 and J is TRBJ2-3; D uncertain. Per the germline V gene, CDR1 is SGHTA and CDR2 is FQGNSA. The CDR3 sequence is 14 residues long. V dropped 5 bases and J dropped 0 bases, with 9 bases sitting between them. The CDR3 DNA reads TGTGCCAGCAGCCCCCTATGGAGCACAGATACGCAGTATTTT. Amino acid sequence: CASSPLWSTDTQYF.

The V call is TRBV25-1, the J call TRBJ2-2, with D possibly TRBD1 on 6 matching bases. Germline loops: CDR1 MGHDK, CDR2 SYGVNS. The CDR3 extends over 16 amino acids. Trimming took off 5 bases at V and 0 bases at J, with 13 bases between the two ends. CDR3 bases: TGTGCCAGCAGTAGACCCGGGACACCGAACACCGGGGAGCTGTTTTTT. Its translation is CASSRPGTPNTGELFF.

The CDR3 sequence is CASSQGLAEAYEQYF. Written as DNA, the CDR3 is TGTGCCAGCAGCCAGGGACTAGCCGAAGCCTACGAGCAGTACTTC. The chain recombines TRBV7-8 with TRBJ2-7; 9 bases map to TRBD2. The J segment lost 2 bases and the V segment lost 5 bases, leaving 7 bases of the junction unmatched. The length of the CDR3 is 15 residues. Germline V gives CDR1 SGHVS, CDR2 FQNEAQ.

This chain links TRBV1 with TRBJ1-2; TRBD1 is the table's D call and was not checked against the DNA. TRBV1 is noted as a pseudogene. CDR3 length: 14 residues. CDR3 in amino acids: CTSSRTGGAGGYTF. CDR3 nucleotides: TGCACCAGCAGCCGGACAGGGGGCGCAGGAGGCTACACCTTC.

This chain links TRBV30 with TRBJ1-2, with 8 bases that match TRBD1. The V gene's germline CDR1 is GTSNPN and CDR2 SVGIG (reference sequence). The CDR3 totals 13 residues. Trimming at V came to 4 bases and at J to 6 bases, leaving 7 bases not matched to a gene. CDR3 loop: CAWNRGQGHGYTF. As DNA, the CDR3 is TGTGCCTGGAATCGAGGACAGGGACATGGCTACACCTTC.

This CDR3 reads CASSPRQGVETQYF. In DNA form, the CDR3 reads TGTGCCAGCAGCCCGAGACAGGGGGTGGAGACCCAGTACTTC. This chain uses TRBV7-9 with TRBJ2-5; the match to TRBD1 covers 9 bases. The ends lost 5 bases at V and 5 bases at J; junction bases unmatched: 6. CDR3 length equals 14 residues. The V gene's germline CDR1 is SEHNR and CDR2 FQNEAQ (reference sequence).

The V and J genes are TRBV2 and TRBJ2-3; maybe TRBD1 (6 bases). The CDR3 contains 15 residues. The V end was cut by 7 bases, the J end by 3 bases, with 17 bases between. Germline V lookup: CDR1 SNHLY, CDR2 FYNNEI. In nucleotides, the CDR3 is TGTGCCAGCATCGGTAGGGGGTCCCGGACAGATACGCAGTATTTT. Translated: CASIGRGSRTDTQYF.